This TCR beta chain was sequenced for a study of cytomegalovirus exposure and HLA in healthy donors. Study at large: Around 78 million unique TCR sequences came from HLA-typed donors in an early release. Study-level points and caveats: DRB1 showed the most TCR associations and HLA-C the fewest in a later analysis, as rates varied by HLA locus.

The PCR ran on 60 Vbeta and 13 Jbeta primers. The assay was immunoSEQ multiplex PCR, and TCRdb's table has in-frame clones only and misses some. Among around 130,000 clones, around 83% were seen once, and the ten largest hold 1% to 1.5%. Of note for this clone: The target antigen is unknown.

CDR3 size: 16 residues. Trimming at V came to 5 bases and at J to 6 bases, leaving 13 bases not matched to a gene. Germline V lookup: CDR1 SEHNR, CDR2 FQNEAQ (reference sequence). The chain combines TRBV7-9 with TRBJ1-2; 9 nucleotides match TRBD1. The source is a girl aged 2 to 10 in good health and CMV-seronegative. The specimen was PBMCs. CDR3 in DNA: TGTGCCAGCAGCAGGGACAGGGCCCCTGGGGGGCATGGCTACACCTTC. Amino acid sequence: CASSRDRAPGGHGYTF.